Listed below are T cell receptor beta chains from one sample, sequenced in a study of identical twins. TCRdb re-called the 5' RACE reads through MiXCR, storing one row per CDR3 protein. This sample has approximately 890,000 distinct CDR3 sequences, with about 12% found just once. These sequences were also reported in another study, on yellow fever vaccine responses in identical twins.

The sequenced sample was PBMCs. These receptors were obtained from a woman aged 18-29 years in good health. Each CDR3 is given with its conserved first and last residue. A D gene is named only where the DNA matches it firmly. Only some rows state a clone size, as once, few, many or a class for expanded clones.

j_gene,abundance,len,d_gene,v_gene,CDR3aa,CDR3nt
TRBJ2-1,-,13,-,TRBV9,CASSVVGIGEQFF,TGTGCCAGCAGCGTAGTCGGGATTGGGGAGCAGTTCTTC
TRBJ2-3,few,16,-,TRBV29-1,CSVEVDRRGGTDTQYF,TGCAGCGTTGAAGTTGACCGCAGGGGGGGCACAGATACGCAGTATTTT
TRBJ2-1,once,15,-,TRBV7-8,CASSLVPGRDNKQFF,TGTGCCAGCAGCTTAGTTCCGGGGAGGGACAATAAGCAGTTCTTC
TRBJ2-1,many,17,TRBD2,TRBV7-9,CASSHRASGNSYNEQFF,TGTGCCAGCAGCCACCGGGCTAGCGGCAACTCCTACAATGAGCAGTTCTTC
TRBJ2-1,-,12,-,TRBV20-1,CSAREGVFEQFF,TGCAGTGCTAGAGAAGGCGTTTTTGAGCAGTTCTTC
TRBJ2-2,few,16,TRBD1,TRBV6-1,CASSGPTGVFGGELFF,TGTGCCAGCAGTGGACCTACAGGGGTTTTCGGCGGGGAGCTGTTTTTT
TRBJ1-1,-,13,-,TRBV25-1,CASSEWGPTEAFF,TGTGCCAGCAGTGAATGGGGGCCAACTGAAGCTTTCTTT
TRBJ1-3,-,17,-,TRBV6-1,CASTTRGRIGSGNTIYF,TGTGCCAGCACCACGCGAGGCAGGATTGGCTCTGGAAACACCATATATTTT
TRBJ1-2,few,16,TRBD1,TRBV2,CASSAYPTGGNYGYTF,TGTGCCAGCAGTGCGTACCCGACAGGGGGGAACTATGGCTACACCTTC
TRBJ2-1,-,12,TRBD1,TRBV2,CASSHNRGEQFF,TGTGCCAGCAGTCACAACAGGGGTGAGCAGTTCTTC
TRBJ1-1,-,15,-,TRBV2,CASSGQTLTNTEAFF,TGTGCCAGCAGTGGACAAACCCTGACGAACACTGAAGCTTTCTTT
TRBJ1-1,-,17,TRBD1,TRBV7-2,CASSPRTGRTMNTEAFF,TGTGCCAGCAGCCCACGGACAGGCCGAACCATGAACACTGAAGCTTTCTTT
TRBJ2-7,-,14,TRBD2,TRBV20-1,CSARDPSGIYEQYF,TGCAGTGCTAGAGATCCCAGCGGGATTTACGAGCAGTACTTC
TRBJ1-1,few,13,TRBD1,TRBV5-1,CASRQQGAAEAFF,TGCGCCAGCAGACAACAGGGGGCCGCTGAAGCTTTCTTT
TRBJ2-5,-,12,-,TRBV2,CASSEVQGGQYF,TGTGCCAGCAGTGAAGTCCAGGGTGGCCAGTACTTC
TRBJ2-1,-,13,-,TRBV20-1,CSARAGDGGEQFF,TGCAGTGCTAGAGCCGGGGACGGTGGTGAGCAGTTCTTC
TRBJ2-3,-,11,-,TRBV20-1,CSATKVEVEYF,TGCAGTGCCACGAAGGTTGAGGTGGAGTATTTT
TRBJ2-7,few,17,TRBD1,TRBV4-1,CASSRPVGGQGVVPQYF,TGCGCCAGCAGTCGTCCTGTTGGGGGACAGGGGGTGGTTCCGCAGTACTTC
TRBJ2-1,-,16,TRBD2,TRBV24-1,CATSDPSGLREGEQFF,TGTGCCACCAGTGATCCGTCGGGACTTAGGGAGGGTGAGCAGTTCTTC
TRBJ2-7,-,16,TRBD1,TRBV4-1,CASSQGPGQGPYEQYF,TGCGCCAGCAGCCAAGGACCGGGACAGGGTCCCTACGAGCAGTACTTC
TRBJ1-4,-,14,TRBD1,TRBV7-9,CASSRTGTNEKLFF,TGTGCCAGCAGCCGGACAGGGACTAATGAAAAACTGTTTTTT
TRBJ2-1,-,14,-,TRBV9,CASSPGLASDEQFF,TGTGCCAGCAGCCCGGGGCTGGCTTCAGATGAGCAGTTCTTC
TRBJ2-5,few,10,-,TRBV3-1,CATGDKAQYF,TGTGCCACCGGTGACAAGGCCCAGTACTTC
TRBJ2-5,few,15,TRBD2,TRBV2,CASSGLAGPRETQYF,TGTGCCAGCAGTGGGCTAGCGGGACCCAGGGAGACCCAGTACTTC
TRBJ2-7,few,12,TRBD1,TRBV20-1,CSASTGNYEQYF,TGCAGTGCTTCGACAGGGAACTACGAGCAGTACTTC
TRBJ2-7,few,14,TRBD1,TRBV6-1,CATIPGTENYEQYF,TGTGCCACCATCCCCGGGACAGAGAACTACGAGCAGTACTTC
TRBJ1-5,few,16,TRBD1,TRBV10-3,CAISESGTGVNQPQHF,TGTGCCATCAGTGAGTCTGGGACAGGGGTCAATCAGCCCCAGCATTTT
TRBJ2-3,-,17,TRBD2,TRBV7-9,CASSMGLAGLSTDTQYF,TGTGCCAGCAGCATGGGACTAGCGGGACTTAGCACAGATACGCAGTATTTT
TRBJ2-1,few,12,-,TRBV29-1,CSGGREANEQFF,TGCAGCGGGGGCAGGGAGGCCAATGAGCAGTTCTTC
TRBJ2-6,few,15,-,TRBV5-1,CASRSTGLGANVLTF,TGCGCCAGCAGATCCACAGGGCTTGGGGCCAACGTCCTGACTTTC
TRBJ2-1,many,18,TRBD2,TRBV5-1,CASSLAQGLAGLNNEQFF,TGCGCCAGCAGCTTGGCACAAGGCCTAGCGGGGTTAAACAATGAGCAGTTCTTC
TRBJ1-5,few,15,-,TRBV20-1,CSATNTGPSNQPQHF,TGCAGTGCTACCAACACAGGGCCCAGCAATCAGCCCCAGCATTTT
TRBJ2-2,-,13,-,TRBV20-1,CSAVTANAGELFF,TGCAGTGCCGTGACAGCGAACGCCGGGGAGCTGTTTTTT
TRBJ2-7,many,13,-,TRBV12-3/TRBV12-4,CASSSYRTLGEYF,TGTGCCAGCAGTTCGTATAGGACCCTAGGGGAGTACTTC
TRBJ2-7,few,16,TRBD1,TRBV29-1,CSVRQGAGGFAYEQYF,TGCAGCGTTAGACAGGGGGCTGGGGGATTTGCCTACGAGCAGTACTTC
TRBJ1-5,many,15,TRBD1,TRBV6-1,CASILYRDSRQPQHF,TGTGCCAGTATCCTATACCGGGACAGCCGACAGCCCCAGCATTTT
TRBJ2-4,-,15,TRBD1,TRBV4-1,CASRQGQDVGNIQYF,TGCGCCAGCAGACAGGGACAGGACGTAGGAAACATTCAGTACTTC
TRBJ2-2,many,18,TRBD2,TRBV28,CASRRGLAPEAWTGELFF,TGTGCCAGCAGGAGAGGACTAGCGCCGGAGGCGTGGACCGGGGAGCTGTTTTTT
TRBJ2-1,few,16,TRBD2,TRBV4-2,CASSQRLAGGPNEQFF,TGTGCCAGCAGCCAAAGACTAGCGGGGGGGCCCAATGAGCAGTTCTTC
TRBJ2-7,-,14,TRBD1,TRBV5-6,CASSWTGGPYEQYF,TGTGCCAGCAGCTGGACAGGGGGGCCCTACGAGCAGTACTTC
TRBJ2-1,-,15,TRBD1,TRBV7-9,CASSIRQGTRREQFF,TGTGCCAGCAGCATTAGACAGGGAACTCGGAGAGAGCAGTTCTTC
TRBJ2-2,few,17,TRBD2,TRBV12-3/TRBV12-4,CASSSLAGGRNTGELFF,TGTGCCAGCAGCTCACTAGCGGGAGGAAGGAACACCGGGGAGCTGTTTTTT
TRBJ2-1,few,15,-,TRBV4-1,CASSLAGPTYNEQFF,TGCGCCAGCAGCCTTGCGGGGCCCACCTACAATGAGCAGTTCTTC
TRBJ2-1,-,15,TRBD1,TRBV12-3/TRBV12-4,CASSHPGTGINEQFF,TGTGCCAGCAGTCACCCCGGGACAGGGATCAATGAGCAGTTCTTC
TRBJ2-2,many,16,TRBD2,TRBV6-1,CASSESGLAGPGELFF,TGTGCCAGCAGTGAGTCGGGACTAGCGGGACCCGGGGAGCTGTTTTTT
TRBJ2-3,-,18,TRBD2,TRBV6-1,CASSDLGLAGDAANTQYF,TGTGCCAGCAGTGACCTAGGACTAGCGGGAGACGCAGCGAATACGCAGTATTTT
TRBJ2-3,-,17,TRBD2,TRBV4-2,CASSRTVAGTSTDTQYF,TGTGCCAGCAGCCGGACTGTAGCGGGAACTAGCACAGATACGCAGTATTTT
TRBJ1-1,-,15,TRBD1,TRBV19,CASSIGDRANTEAFF,TGTGCCAGTAGTATTGGGGACAGGGCGAACACTGAAGCTTTCTTT
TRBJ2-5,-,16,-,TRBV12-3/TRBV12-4,CASSPGGGGLKETQYF,TGTGCCAGCAGCCCCGGGGGTGGGGGCCTCAAAGAGACCCAGTACTTC
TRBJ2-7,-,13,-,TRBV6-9,CASTAAQTYEQYF,TGTGCCAGCACTGCAGCCCAGACCTACGAGCAGTACTTC
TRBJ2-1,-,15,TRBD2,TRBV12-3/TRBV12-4,CASSFVLAGIDEQFF,TGTGCCAGCAGTTTCGTACTAGCGGGGATCGATGAGCAGTTCTTC
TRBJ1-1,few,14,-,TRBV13,CASSWGVGNTEAFF,TGTGCCAGCAGCTGGGGGGTGGGGAACACTGAAGCTTTCTTT
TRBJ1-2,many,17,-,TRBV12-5,CASGLDLGRMTNYGYTF,TGTGCTAGTGGTTTGGACTTGGGACGGATGACTAACTATGGCTACACCTTC